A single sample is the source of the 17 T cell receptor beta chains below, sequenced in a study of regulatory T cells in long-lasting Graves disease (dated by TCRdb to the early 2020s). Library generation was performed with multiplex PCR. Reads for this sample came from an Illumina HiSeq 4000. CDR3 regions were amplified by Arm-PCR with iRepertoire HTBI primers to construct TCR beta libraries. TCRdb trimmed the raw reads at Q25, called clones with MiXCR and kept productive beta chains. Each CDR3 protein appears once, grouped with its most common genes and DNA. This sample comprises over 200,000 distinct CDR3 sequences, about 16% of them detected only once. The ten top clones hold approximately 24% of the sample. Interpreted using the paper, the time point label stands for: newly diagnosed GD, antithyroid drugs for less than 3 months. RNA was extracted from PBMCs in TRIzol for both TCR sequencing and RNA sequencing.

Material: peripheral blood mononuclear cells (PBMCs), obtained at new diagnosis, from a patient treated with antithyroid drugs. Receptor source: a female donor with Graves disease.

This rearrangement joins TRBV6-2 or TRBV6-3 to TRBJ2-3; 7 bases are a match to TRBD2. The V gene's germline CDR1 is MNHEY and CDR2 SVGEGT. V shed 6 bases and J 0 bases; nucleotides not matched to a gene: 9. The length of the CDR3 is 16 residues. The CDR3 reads CASRFSLAASTDTQYF. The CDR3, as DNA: TGTGCCAGCAGATTCTCGCTAGCGGCTAGCACAGATACGCAGTATTTT.

DNA of the CDR3: TGTGCCAGCAGTTTTACTAATTCCTACGAGCAGTACTTC. Translating gives CASSFTNSYEQYF. The chain is built from TRBV12-3 or TRBV12-4 and TRBJ2-7; D is uncertain. The CDR3 runs to 13 residues. Trimming removed 3 bases at V and 1 base at J, with 7 bases between.

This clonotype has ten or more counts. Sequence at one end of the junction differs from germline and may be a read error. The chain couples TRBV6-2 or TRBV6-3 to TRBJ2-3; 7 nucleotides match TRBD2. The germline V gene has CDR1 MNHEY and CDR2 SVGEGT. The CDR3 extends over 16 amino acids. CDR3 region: CASSDGGRSGTDTQYF. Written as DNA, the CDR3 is TGCGCCAGCAGTGACGGCGGGAGATCCGGCACAGATACGCAGTATTTT.

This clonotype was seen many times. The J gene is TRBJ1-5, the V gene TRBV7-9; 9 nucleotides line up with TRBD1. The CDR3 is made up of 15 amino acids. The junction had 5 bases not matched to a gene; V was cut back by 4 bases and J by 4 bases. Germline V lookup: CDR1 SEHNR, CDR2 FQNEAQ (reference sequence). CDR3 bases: TGTGCCAGCAGCTCGGACAGGGGCCAGAATCAGCCCCAGCATTTT. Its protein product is CASSSDRGQNQPQHF. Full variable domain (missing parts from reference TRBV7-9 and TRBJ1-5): DTGVSQNPRHKITKRGQNVTFRCDPISEHNRLYWYRQTLGQGPEFLTYFQNEAQLEKSRLLSDRFSAERPKGSFSTLEIQRTEQGDSAMYLCASSSDRGQNQPQHFGDGTRLSIL.

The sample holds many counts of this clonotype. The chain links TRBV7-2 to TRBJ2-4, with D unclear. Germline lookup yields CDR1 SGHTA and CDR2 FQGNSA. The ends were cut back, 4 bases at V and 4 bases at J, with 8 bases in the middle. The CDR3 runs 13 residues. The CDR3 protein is CASSSPMKNIQYF. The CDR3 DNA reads TGTGCCAGCAGCTCGCCCATGAAAAACATTCAGTACTTC.

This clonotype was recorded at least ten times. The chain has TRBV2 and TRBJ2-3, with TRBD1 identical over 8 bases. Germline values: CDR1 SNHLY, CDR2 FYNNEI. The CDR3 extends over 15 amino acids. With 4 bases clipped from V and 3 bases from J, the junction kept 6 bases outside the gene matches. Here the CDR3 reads CASSAGGSRTDTQYF. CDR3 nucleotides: TGTGCCAGCAGTGCAGGGGGCTCGAGAACAGATACGCAGTATTTT.

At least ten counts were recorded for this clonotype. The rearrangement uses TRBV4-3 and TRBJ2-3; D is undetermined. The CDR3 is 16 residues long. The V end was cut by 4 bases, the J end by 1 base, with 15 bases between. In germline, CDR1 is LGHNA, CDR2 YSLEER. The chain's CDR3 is CASSPRGVPGTDTQYF. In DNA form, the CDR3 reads TGCGCCAGCAGCCCACGTGGGGTTCCGGGCACAGATACGCAGTATTTT.

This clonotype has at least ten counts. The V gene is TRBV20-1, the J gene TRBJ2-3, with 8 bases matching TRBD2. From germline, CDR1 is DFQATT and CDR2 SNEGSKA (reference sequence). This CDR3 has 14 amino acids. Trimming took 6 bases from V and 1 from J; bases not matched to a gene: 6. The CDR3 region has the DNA TGCAGTGCAAGCGATAGCGGGGGCACAGATACGCAGTATTTT. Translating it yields CSASDSGGTDTQYF.

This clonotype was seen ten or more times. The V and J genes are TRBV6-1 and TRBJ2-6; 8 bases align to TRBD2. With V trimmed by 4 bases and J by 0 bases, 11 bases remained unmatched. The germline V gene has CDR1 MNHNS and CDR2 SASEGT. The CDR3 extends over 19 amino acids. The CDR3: CASSGRYSGTPSGANVLTF. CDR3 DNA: TGTGCCAGCAGTGGCCGTTATAGCGGGACCCCCTCTGGGGCCAACGTCCTGACTTTC.

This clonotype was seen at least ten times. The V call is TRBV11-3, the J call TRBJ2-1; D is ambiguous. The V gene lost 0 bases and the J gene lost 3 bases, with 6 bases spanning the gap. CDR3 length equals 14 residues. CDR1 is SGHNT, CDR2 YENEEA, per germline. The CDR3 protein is CASSLEGDYNEQFF. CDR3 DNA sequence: TGTGCCAGCAGCTTAGAGGGCGACTACAATGAGCAGTTCTTC.

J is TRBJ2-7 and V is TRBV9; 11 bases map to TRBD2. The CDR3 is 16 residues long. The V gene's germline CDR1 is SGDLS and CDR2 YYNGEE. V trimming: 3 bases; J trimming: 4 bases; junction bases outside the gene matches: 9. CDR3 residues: CASSANSGRAGYEQYF. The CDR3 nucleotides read TGTGCCAGCAGCGCCAATAGCGGGAGGGCCGGGTACGAGCAGTACTTC.

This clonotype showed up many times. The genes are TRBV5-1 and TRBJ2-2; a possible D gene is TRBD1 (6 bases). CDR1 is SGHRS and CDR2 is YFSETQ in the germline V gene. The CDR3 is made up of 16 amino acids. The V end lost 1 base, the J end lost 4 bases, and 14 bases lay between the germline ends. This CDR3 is CASSLSGARGTGELFF. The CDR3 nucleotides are TGCGCCAGCAGCTTGTCAGGGGCGCGAGGCACCGGGGAGCTGTTTTTT.

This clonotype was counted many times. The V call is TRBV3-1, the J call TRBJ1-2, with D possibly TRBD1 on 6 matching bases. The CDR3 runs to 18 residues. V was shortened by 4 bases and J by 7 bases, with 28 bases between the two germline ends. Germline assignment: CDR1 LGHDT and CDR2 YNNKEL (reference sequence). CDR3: CASSRGTGKPSPSIGYTF. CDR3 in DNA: TGTGCCAGCAGCCGAGGAACAGGGAAACCGAGCCCATCTATTGGCTACACCTTC.

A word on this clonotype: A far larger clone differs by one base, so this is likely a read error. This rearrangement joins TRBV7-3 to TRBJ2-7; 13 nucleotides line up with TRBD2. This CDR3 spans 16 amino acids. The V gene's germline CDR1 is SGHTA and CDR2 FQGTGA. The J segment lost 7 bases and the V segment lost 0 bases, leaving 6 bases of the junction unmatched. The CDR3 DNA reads TGTGCCAGCAGCTTAACACTAGCGGGAGGGCCGGGTGAGCAGTACTTC. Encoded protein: CASSLTLAGGPGEQYF.

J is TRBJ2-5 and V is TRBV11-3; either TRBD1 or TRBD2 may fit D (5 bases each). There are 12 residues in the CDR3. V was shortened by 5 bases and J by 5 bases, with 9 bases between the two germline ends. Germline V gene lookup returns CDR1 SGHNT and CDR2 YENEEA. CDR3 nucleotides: TGTGCCAGCAGCGAGGGGTTGGAGACCCAGTACTTC. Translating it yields CASSEGLETQYF.

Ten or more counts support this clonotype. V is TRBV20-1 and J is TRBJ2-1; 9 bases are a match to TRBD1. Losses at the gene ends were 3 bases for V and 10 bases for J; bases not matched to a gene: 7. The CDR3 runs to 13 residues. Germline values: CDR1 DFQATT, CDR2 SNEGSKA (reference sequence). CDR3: CSASSTGGVEQFF. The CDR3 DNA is TGCAGTGCTAGTTCTACAGGGGGCGTAGAGCAGTTCTTC.

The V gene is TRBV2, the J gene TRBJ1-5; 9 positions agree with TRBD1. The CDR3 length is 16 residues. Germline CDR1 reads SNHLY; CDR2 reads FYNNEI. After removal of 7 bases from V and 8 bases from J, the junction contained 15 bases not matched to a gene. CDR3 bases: TGTGCCAGCAACTGGGGGGGGACAGGGAAAGTGGAGCCCCAGCATTTT. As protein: CASNWGGTGKVEPQHF.